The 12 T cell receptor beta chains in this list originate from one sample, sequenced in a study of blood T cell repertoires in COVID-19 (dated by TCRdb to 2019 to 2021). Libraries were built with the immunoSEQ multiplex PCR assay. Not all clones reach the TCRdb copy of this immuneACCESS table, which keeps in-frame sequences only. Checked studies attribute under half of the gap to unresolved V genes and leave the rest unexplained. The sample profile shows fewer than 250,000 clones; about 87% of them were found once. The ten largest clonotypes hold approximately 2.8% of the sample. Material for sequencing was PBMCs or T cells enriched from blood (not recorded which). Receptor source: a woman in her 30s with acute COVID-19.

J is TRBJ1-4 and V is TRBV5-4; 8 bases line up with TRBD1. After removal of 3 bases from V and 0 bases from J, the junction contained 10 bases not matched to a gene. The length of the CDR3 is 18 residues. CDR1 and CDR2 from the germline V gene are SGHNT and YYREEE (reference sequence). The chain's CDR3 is CASSSGGRGLATNEKLFF. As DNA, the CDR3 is TGTGCCAGCAGCTCGGGCGGCAGGGGGCTTGCAACTAATGAAAAACTGTTTTTT.

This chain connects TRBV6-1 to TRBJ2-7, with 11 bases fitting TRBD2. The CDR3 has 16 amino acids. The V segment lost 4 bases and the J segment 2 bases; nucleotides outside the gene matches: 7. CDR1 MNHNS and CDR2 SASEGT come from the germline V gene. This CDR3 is CASSVQLAGETYEQYF. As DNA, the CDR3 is TGTGCCAGCAGTGTCCAACTAGCGGGGGAAACCTACGAGCAGTACTTC.

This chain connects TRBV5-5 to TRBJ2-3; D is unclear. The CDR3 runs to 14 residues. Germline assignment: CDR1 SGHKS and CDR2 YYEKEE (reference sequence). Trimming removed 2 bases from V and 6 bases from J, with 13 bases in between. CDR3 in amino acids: CASSFDSISDTQYF. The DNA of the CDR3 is TGTGCCAGCAGCTTTGATAGTATTTCTGATACGCAGTATTTT.

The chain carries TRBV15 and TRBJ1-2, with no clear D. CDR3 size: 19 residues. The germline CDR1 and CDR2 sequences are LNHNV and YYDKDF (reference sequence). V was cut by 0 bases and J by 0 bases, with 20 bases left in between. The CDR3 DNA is TGTGCCACCAGCAGAGATAATTCAGGCTTCGACGTGACTAACTATGGCTACACCTTC. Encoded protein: CATSRDNSGFDVTNYGYTF.

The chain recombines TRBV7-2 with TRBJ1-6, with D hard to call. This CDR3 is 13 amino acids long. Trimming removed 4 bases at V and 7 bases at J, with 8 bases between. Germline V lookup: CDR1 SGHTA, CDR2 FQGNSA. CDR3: CASSSLRNSPLHF. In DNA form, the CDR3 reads TGTGCCAGCAGCTCCTTGAGGAATTCACCCCTCCACTTT. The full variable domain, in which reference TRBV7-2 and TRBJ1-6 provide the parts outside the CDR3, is GAGVSQSPSNKVTEKGKDVELRCDPISGHTALYWYRQSLGQGLEFLIYFQGNSAPDKSGLPSDRFSAERTGGSVSTLTIQRTQQEDSAVYLCASSSLRNSPLHFGNGTRLTVT.

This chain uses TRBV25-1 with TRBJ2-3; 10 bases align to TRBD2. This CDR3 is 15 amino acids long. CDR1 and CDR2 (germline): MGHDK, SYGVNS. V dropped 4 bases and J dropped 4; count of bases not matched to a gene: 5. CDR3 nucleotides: TGTGCCAGCAGTGGAAGCGGGGGGGTCGCAGATACGCAGTATTTT. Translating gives CASSGSGGVADTQYF.

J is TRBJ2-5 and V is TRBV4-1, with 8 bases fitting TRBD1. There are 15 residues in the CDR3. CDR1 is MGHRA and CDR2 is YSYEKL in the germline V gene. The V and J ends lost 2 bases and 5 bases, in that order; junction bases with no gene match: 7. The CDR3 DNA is TGCGCCAGCAGCCAACTTCAGGGGGCACGGGAGACCCAGTACTTC. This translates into CASSQLQGARETQYF.

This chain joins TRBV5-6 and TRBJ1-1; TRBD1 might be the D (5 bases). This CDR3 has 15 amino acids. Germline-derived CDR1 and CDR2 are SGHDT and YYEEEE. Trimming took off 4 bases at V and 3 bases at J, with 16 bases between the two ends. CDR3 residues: CASSLTPGIDTEAFF. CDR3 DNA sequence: TGTGCCAGCAGCCTGACCCCAGGGATAGACACTGAAGCTTTCTTT.

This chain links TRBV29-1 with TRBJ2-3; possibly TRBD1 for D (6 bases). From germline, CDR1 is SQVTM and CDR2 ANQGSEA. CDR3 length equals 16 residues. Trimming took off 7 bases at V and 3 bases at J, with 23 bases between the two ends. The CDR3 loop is CSAEGRGSQGTDTQYF. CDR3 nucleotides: TGCAGCGCCGAGGGTCGCGGGTCTCAGGGGACAGATACGCAGTATTTT.

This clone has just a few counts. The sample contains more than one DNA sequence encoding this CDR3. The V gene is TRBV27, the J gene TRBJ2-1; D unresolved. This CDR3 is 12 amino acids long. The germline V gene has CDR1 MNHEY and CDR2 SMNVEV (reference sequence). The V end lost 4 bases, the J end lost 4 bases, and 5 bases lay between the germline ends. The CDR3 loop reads CASSSLYNEQFF. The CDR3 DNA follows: TGTGCCAGCAGTTCTTTATACAATGAGCAGTTCTTC.

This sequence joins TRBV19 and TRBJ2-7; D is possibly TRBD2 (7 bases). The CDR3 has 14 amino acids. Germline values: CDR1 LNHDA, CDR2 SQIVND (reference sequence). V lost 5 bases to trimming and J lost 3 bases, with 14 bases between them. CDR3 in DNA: TGTGCCAGTAGTTACGAGGGAGGGGGCTACGAGCAGTACTTC. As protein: CASSYEGGGYEQYF.

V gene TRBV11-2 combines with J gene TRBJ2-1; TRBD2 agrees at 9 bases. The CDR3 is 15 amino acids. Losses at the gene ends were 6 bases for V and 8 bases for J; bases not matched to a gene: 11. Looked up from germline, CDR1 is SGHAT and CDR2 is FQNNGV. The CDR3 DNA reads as TGTGCCAGCAGTTATAGCGGGGGCGGCCGGGATGAGCAGTTCTTC. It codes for CASSYSGGGRDEQFF.